Each of the 3 T cell receptor beta chains below was sequenced from the same sample in a study of blood T cell repertoires in COVID-19 (dated by TCRdb to about 2020). The library was obtained by the immunoSEQ multiplex PCR assay. The immuneACCESS repertoire file appears here via TCRdb, limited to in-frame rearrangements. These files lack a portion of the clones; in checked studies, under half of the deficit traces to unresolved V genes, and the cause of the others is not known. For this sample the table gives 250,000 to 300,000 clones, of which around 85% were detected only once. The top ten hold roughly 5.3% of the sample. The sequencing input was peripheral blood. The origin of the receptors is a man aged 50 to 59 with active or convalescent COVID-19.

This chain uses TRBV4-1 with TRBJ2-7; 8 bases line up with TRBD2. Germline V CDR1 and CDR2: MGHRA, YSYEKL. The CDR3 length is 15 residues. V shed 0 bases, J shed 1 base, and the junction held 2 bases outside the gene matches. In DNA, the CDR3 is TGCGCCAGCAGCCAAGAGCGGGGGGCATCCTACGAGCAGTACTTC. Amino acids: CASSQERGASYEQYF.

Regarding this clone: Other nucleotide sequences in the sample specify the same CDR3. V is TRBV7-2 and J is TRBJ2-2, with unresolved D. V shed 1 base and J shed 5 bases, with 8 bases lying between them. Germline CDR1 SGHTA, CDR2 FQGNSA. The CDR3 is made up of 14 amino acids. For the CDR3, the DNA is TGTGCCAGCAGCTTAGAACTTAGTACCGGGGAGCTGTTTTTT. Translating gives CASSLELSTGELFF.

The rearrangement uses TRBV5-1 and TRBJ1-1, with 8 bases aligning to TRBD1. V dropped 3 bases and J dropped 1; count of bases not matched to a gene: 2. This CDR3 is 14 amino acids long. The germline gives CDR1 SGHRS, CDR2 YFSETQ. CDR3 protein: CASSYDRGNTEAFF. For the CDR3, the DNA is TGCGCCAGCAGCTATGACAGGGGGAACACTGAAGCTTTCTTT.